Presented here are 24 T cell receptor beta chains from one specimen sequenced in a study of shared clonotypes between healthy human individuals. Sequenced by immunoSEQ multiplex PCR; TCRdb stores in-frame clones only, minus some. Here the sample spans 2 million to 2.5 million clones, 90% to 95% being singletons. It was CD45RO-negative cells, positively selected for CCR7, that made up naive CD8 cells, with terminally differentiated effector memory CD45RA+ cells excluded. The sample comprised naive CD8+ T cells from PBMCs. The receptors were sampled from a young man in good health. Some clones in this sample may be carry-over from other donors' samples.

For the CDR3, the DNA is TGTGCCAGCAGCTACCACGGGACTGGCTACGAGCAGTACTTC. Amino acids: CASSYHGTGYEQYF. This sequence joins TRBV11-2 and TRBJ2-7; D might be TRBD2 (6 bases). The V gene's germline CDR1 is SGHAT and CDR2 FQNNGV. Trimming removed 4 bases at V and 3 bases at J, with 13 bases between. CDR3 size: 14 residues. Looking up the rest from reference TRBV11-2 and TRBJ2-7 gives the full variable domain: EAGVAQSPRYKIIEKRQSVAFWCNPISGHATLYWYQQILGQGPKLLIQFQNNGVVDDSQLPKDRFSAERLKGVDSTLKIQPAKLEDSAVYLCASSYHGTGYEQYFGPGTRLTVT.

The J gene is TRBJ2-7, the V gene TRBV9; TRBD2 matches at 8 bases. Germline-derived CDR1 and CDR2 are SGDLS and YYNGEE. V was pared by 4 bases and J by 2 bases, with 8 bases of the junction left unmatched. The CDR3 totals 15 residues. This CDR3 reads CASSNGRGFAYEQYF. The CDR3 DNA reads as TGTGCCAGCAGCAACGGGAGGGGTTTCGCCTACGAGCAGTACTTC.

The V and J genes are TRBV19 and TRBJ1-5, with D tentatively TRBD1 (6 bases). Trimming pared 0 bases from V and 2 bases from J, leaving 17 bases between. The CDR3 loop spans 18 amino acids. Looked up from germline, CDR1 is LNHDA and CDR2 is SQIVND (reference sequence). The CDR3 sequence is CASSIDPLTGYGNQPQHF. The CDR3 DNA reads TGTGCCAGTAGTATAGATCCCCTAACAGGGTATGGCAATCAGCCCCAGCATTTT.

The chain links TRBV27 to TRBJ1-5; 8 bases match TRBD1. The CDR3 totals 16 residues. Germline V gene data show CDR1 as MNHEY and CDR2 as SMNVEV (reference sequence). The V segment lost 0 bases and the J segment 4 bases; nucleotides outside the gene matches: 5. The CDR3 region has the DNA TGTGCCAGCAGTTTATCGGCAGGGGGCCTTAATCAGCCCCAGCATTTT. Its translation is CASSLSAGGLNQPQHF.

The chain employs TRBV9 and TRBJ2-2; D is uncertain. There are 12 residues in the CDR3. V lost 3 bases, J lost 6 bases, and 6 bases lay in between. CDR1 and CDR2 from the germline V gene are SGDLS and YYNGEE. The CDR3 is CASSGFPGELFF. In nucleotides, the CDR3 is TGTGCCAGCAGCGGTTTCCCCGGGGAGCTGTTTTTT. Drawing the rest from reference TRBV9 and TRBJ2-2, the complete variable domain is DSGVTQTPKHLITATGQRVTLRCSPRSGDLSVYWYQQSLDQGLQFLIQYYNGEERAKGNILERFSAQQFPDLHSELNLSSLELGDSALYFCASSGFPGELFFGEGSRLTVL.

CDR3 sequence: CASSYPAGTGGYTF. The DNA of the CDR3 is TGTGCCAGCAGTTACCCCGCCGGTACTGGTGGCTACACCTTC. The rearrangement links TRBV6-5 to TRBJ1-2; D gene ambiguous. Germline V lookup: CDR1 MNHEY, CDR2 SVGAGI. This CDR3 region has 14 residues. The germline V and J ends were trimmed by 2 bases and 7 bases, with 14 bases remaining between them.

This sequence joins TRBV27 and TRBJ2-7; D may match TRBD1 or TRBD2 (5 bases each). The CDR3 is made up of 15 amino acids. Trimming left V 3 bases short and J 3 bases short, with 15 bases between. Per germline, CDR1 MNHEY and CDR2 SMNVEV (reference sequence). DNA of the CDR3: TGTGCCAGCAGTTTTTCCGGGGACCTAGGCTACGAGCAGTACTTC. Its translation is CASSFSGDLGYEQYF.

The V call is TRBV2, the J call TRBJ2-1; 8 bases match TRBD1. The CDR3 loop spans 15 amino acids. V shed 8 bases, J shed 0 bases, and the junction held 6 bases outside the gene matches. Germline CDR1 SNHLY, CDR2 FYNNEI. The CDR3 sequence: CASFPGQGSYNEQFF. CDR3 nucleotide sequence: TGTGCCAGCTTTCCTGGACAGGGCTCCTACAATGAGCAGTTCTTC.

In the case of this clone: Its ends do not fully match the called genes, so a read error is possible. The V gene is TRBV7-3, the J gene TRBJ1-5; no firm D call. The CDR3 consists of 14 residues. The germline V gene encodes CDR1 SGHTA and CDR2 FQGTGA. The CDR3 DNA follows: TGTGCCAGCAGCTCTTTTCTCAGGAATCGGCCCCAGCATTTT. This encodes CASSSFLRNRPQHF.

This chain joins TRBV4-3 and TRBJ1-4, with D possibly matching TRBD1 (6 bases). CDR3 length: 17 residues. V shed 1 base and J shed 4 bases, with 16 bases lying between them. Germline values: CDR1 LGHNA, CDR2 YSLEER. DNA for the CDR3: TGCGCCAGCAGCCAAGCTCAAGGGGGAGTTGGTAATGAAAAACTGTTTTTT. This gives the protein CASSQAQGGVGNEKLFF.

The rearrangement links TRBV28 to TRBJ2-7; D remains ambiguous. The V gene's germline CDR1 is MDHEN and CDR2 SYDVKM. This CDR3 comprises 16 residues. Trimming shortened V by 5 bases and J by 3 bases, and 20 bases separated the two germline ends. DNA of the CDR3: TGTGCCAGCAGTCCCGCCGTTACCCTACCGAACTACGAGCAGTACTTC. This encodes CASSPAVTLPNYEQYF. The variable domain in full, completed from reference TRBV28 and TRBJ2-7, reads DVKVTQSSRYLVKRTGEKVFLECVQDMDHENMFWYRQDPGLGLRLIYFSYDVKMKEKGDIPEGYSVSREKKERFSLILESASTNQTSMYLCASSPAVTLPNYEQYFGPGTRLTVT.

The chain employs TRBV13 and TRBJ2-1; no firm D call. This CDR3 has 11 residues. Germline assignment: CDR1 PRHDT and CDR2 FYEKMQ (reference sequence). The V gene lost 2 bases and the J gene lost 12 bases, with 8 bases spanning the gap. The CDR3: CASSLSGRQFF. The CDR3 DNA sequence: TGTGCCAGCAGCTTAAGTGGAAGGCAGTTCTTC.

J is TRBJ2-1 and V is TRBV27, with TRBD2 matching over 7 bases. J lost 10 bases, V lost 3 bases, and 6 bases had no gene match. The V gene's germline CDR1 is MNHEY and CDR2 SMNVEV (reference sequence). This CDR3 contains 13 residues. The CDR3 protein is CASSLIRAGEQFF. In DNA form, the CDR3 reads TGTGCCAGCAGTTTGATCCGAGCGGGAGAGCAGTTCTTC.

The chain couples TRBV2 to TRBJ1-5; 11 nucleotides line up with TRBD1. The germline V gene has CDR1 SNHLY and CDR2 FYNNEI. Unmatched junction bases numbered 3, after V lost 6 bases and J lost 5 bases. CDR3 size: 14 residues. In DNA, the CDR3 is TGTGCCAGCAGCCGGACAGGGGGCGATCAGCCCCAGCATTTT. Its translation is CASSRTGGDQPQHF.

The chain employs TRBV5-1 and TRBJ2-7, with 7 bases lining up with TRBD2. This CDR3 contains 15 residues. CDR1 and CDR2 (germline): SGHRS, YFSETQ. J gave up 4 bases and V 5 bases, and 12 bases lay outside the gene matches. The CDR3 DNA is TGCGCCAGCAGAGCTTGGTCTAGCGGACCGTACGAGCAGTACTTC. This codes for CASRAWSSGPYEQYF. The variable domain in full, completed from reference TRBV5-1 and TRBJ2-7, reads KAGVTQTPRYLIKTRGQQVTLSCSPISGHRSVSWYQQTPGQGLQFLFEYFSETQRNKGNFPGRFSGRQFSNSRSEMNVSTLELGDSALYLCASRAWSSGPYEQYFGPGTRLTVT.

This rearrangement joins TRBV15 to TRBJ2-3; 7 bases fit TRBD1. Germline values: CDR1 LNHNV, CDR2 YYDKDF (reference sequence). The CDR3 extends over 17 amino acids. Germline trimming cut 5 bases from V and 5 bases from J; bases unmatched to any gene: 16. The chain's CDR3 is CATSPEREMTGLDTQYF. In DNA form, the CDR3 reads TGTGCCACCAGCCCAGAGAGAGAAATGACAGGGCTAGATACGCAGTATTTT.

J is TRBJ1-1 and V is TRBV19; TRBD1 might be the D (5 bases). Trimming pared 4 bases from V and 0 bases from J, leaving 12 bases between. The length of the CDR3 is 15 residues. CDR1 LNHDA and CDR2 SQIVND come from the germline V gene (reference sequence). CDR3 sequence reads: CASSKQAFMNTEAFF. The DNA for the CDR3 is TGTGCCAGTAGTAAACAGGCTTTCATGAACACTGAAGCTTTCTTT.

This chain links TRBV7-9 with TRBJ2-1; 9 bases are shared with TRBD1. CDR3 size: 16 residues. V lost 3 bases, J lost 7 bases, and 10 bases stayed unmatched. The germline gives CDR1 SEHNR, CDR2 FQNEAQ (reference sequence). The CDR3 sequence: CASSFAYRGQWNEQFF. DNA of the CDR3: TGTGCCAGCAGCTTCGCCTACAGGGGGCAGTGGAATGAGCAGTTCTTC.

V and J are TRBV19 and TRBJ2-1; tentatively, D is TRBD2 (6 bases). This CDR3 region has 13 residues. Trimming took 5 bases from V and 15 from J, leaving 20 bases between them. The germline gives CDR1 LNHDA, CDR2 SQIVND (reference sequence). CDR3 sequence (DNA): TGTGCCAGTAGTCCCAGACTTCGGGAGCAGGCGTTCTTC. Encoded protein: CASSPRLREQAFF.

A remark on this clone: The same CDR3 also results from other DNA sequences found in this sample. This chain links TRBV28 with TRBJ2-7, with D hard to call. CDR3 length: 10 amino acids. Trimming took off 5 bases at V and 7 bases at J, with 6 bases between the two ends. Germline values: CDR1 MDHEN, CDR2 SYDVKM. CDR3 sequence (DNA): TGTGCCAGCAGTACGGCGGAGCAGTACTTC. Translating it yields CASSTAEQYF.

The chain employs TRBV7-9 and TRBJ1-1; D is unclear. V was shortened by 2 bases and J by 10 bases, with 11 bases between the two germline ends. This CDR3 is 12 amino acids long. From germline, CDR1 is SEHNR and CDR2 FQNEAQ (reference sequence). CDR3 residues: CASSLSGATAFF. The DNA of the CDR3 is TGTGCCAGCAGCTTAAGTGGCGCGACAGCTTTCTTT.

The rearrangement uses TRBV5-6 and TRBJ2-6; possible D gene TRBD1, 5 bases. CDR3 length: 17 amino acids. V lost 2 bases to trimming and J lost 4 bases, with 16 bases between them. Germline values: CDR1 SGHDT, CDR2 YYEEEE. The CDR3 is CASSFPQGLGGANVLTF. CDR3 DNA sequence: TGTGCCAGCAGCTTCCCGCAGGGCCTTGGGGGGGCCAACGTCCTGACTTTC.

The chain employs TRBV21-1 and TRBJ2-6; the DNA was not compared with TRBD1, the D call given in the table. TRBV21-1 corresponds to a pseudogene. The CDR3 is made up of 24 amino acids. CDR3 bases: TGTGCCAGCAGCAAACGTGACAAAATGTGGGGGAACAGGGACGCTCATACTGGGGCCAACGTCCTGACTTTC. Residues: CASSKRDKMWGNRDAHTGANVLTF.

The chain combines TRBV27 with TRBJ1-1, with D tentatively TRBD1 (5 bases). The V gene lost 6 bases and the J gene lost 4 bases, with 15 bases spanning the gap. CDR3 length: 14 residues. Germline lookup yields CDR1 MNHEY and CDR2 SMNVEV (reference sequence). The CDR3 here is CASSPGGVGTEAFF. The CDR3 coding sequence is TGTGCCAGCAGCCCCGGGGGGGTAGGCACTGAAGCTTTCTTT.